This T cell receptor (beta chain) appears in the sequencing data of a study of response to subunit inactivated influenza vaccine. TCRdb redid the calling of the RT-PCR reads with MiXCR, one entry per CDR3 protein. The sample lists just under 550,000 distinct CDR3 sequences, approximately 22% occurring once. V was cut by 2 bases and J by 4 bases, with 8 bases left in between. Per the germline V gene, CDR1 is SQVTM and CDR2 is ANQGSEA. This CDR3 region has 12 residues. In addition, the sample was reused for a study of T cells expressing NK-cell markers. As that study records: What made the TCR beta cDNA was 5'RACE template switching with UMIs. Within the sequenced cohort of eight donors, seven exhibited HCMV seropositivity and one was seronegative.

This specimen was CD4+ T cells sorted from PBMCs, taken roughly 13 days after vaccination. The chain uses TRBV29-1 and TRBJ1-1; weak D call: TRBD1 (5 bases). The clonotype originates from a middle-aged man who received an inactivated influenza vaccine. Here the CDR3 DNA reads TGCAGCGTTGAAAGGGGCCTCACTGAAGCTTTCTTT. Translating gives CSVERGLTEAFF.